The clone carrying this T cell receptor (beta chain) was detected only once. The target antigen is unknown. The record originates from a study of T cells in Graves' hyperthyroidism and ophthalmopathy. Study as a whole: The blood sample was taken at first diagnosis, before treatment began.

Study-level points and caveats: The model foresaw ophthalmopathy a median roughly 6.5 months prior to onset.

The CDR3 spans 14 residues. V shed 4 bases, J shed 9 bases, and the junction held 10 bases outside the gene matches. Germline V gene data show CDR1 as LNHNV and CDR2 as YYDKDF (reference sequence). Hyperthyroidism of Graves' type that showed no ophthalmopathy progression within 18 months was stable. RNA transcripts yielded amplified TCR beta CDR3 regions. The HTBI set primed first-round TCR CDR3 RT-PCR. One entry per CDR3 protein results from TCRdb running MiXCR on the multiplex PCR reads. The sample gives hundreds of thousands of distinct CDR3 sequences, 35% to 45% of which show up once; 7% to 10% is in the top ten.

The chain joins TRBV15 to TRBJ2-5, with TRBD1 matching over 8 bases. This clonotype was obtained from a man in his late teens or twenties with Graves' hyperthyroidism. Source material: blood. This CDR3 is CATSTGTGNQPQYF. CDR3 sequence (DNA): TGTGCCACCAGCACAGGGACAGGCAATCAGCCCCAGTACTTC. The full variable domain, with the rest looked up from reference TRBV15 and TRBJ2-5, is DAMVIQNPRYQVTQFGKPVTLSCSQTLNHNVMYWYQQKSSQAPKLLFHYYDKDFNNEADTPDNFQSRRPNTSFCFLDIRSPGLGDTAMYLCATSTGTGNQPQYFGPGTRLLVL.